These 2 T cell receptor beta chains were sequenced from one sample in a study of T cell responses to AZD1222 COVID-19 vaccine. This table comes from immunoSEQ multiplex PCR, and its TCRdb copy is limited to in-frame clones, with some not included. The table records about 140,000 clones, about 88% of them present only once. This specimen consisted of peripheral blood, obtained on day 0 of AZD1222 vaccination. These receptors were obtained from an adult in good health.

This clone was counted once. The chain joins TRBV7-9 to TRBJ1-6; D uncertain. The CDR3 consists of 18 residues. V lost 0 bases to trimming and J lost 0 bases, with 12 bases between them. The germline V gene has CDR1 SEHNR and CDR2 FQNEAQ (reference sequence). CDR3 sequence reads: CASSLAGRSSSYNSPLHF. The CDR3 region has the DNA TGTGCCAGCAGCTTAGCGGGCAGGAGTAGCTCCTATAATTCACCCCTCCACTTT. Combining the CDR3 with reference TRBV7-9 and TRBJ1-6 gives the whole variable domain DTGVSQNPRHKITKRGQNVTFRCDPISEHNRLYWYRQTLGQGPEFLTYFQNEAQLEKSRLLSDRFSAERPKGSFSTLEIQRTEQGDSAMYLCASSLAGRSSSYNSPLHFGNGTRLTVT.

The chain carries TRBV6-1 and TRBJ1-4, with D possibly being TRBD1 (5 bases). V shed 0 bases and J shed 0 bases, with 5 bases lying between them. The CDR3 extends over 15 amino acids. Germline V gives CDR1 MNHNS, CDR2 SASEGT. Here the CDR3 reads CASSEATATNEKLFF. CDR3 DNA: TGTGCCAGCAGTGAAGCGACAGCAACTAATGAAAAACTGTTTTTT.